The 18 T cell receptor beta chains given below trace back to one sample, sequenced in a study of cytomegalovirus exposure and HLA in healthy donors. Primers included in the PCR were 60 Vbeta and 13 Jbeta primers. Only in-frame clones appear in the TCRdb table, and some are missing; sequencing was by immunoSEQ multiplex PCR. Seen here are fewer than 120,000 clones, 80% observed once, and the top ten hold 2.5% to 3%. The material sequenced was PBMCs. These receptors were taken from an older woman in good health and CMV-seropositive.

The rearrangement uses TRBV6-4 and TRBJ1-5; TRBD1 matches at 9 bases. This CDR3 has 21 amino acids. Germline V gives CDR1 MRHNA, CDR2 SNTAGT. After removal of 0 bases from V and 0 bases from J, the junction contained 15 bases not matched to a gene. CDR3 sequence (DNA): TGTGCCAGCAGTGACTCCACAGGGGGCAAAAGTAGGCATTGTAGCAATCAGCCCCAGCATTTT. Its protein product is CASSDSTGGKSRHCSNQPQHF.

The rearrangement links TRBV27 to TRBJ2-5; TRBD2 agrees at 7 bases. V shed 5 bases, J shed 7 bases, and the junction held 16 bases outside the gene matches. This CDR3 is 16 amino acids long. In germline, CDR1 is MNHEY, CDR2 SMNVEV (reference sequence). The CDR3 region is CASSLGLGGALVTQYF. The CDR3 DNA is TGTGCCAGCAGTCTCGGACTAGGTGGGGCCCTAGTGACCCAGTACTTC.

The V and J genes are TRBV5-1 and TRBJ2-1; 7 bases are shared with TRBD2. The CDR3 extends over 15 amino acids. CDR1 and CDR2 from the germline V gene are SGHRS and YFSETQ. V was clipped by 0 bases and J by 4 bases; unmatched bases: 4. The DNA of the CDR3 is TGCGCCAGCAGCTTGGGCGGGAGTGGGTACAATGAGCAGTTCTTC. Its translation: CASSLGGSGYNEQFF.

The gene calls are TRBV9 and TRBJ2-2; the match to TRBD1 covers 9 bases. Germline CDR1 is SGDLS and CDR2 is YYNGEE. V lost 0 bases to trimming and J lost 2 bases; unmatched junction nucleotides: 11. This CDR3 comprises 19 residues. CDR3: CASSVEGTGLIDNTGELFF. The CDR3, as DNA: TGTGCCAGCAGCGTAGAGGGGACAGGGCTTATCGATAACACCGGGGAGCTGTTTTTT.

The chain joins TRBV5-4 to TRBJ2-5; 12 bases fit TRBD2. The J segment lost 3 bases and the V segment lost 2 bases, leaving 2 bases of the junction unmatched. There are 15 residues in the CDR3. Germline V gene data show CDR1 as SGHNT and CDR2 as YYREEE (reference sequence). The CDR3 protein is CASSFRLAGEETQYF. The CDR3 DNA is TGTGCCAGCAGCTTTAGACTAGCGGGAGAAGAGACCCAGTACTTC. The full variable domain, in which reference TRBV5-4 and TRBJ2-5 provide the parts outside the CDR3, is ETGVTQSPTHLIKTRGQQVTLRCSSQSGHNTVSWYQQALGQGPQFIFQYYREEENGRGNFPPRFSGLQFPNYSSELNVNALELDDSALYLCASSFRLAGEETQYFGPGTRLLVL.

This clone was recorded only once. This chain links TRBV9 with TRBJ2-7; tentatively, D is TRBD2 (6 bases). The ends were cut back, 4 bases at V and 4 bases at J, with 15 bases in the middle. Germline lookup yields CDR1 SGDLS and CDR2 YYNGEE. The CDR3 has 14 amino acids. The CDR3 DNA reads TGTGCCAGCAGCTCTAGCGCTGAGGGTTACGAGCAGTACTTC. This sequence encodes CASSSSAEGYEQYF.

This clone was recorded a few times. This chain uses TRBV18 with TRBJ2-5; 8 nucleotides line up with TRBD1. Germline V gives CDR1 KGHSH, CDR2 LQKENI. This CDR3 spans 16 amino acids. Losses at the gene ends were 3 bases for V and 5 bases for J; bases not matched to a gene: 11. In nucleotides, the CDR3 is TGTGCCAGCTCACCCCGACAGGGGAAGGGATGGGAGACCCAGTACTTC. Encoded protein: CASSPRQGKGWETQYF.

This chain uses TRBV19 with TRBJ2-1, with TRBD2 identical over 10 bases. Germline trimming cut 4 bases from V and 4 bases from J; bases unmatched to any gene: 7. CDR3 length: 16 residues. Germline V CDR1 and CDR2: LNHDA, SQIVND (reference sequence). Here the CDR3 reads CASSNLAGVGYNEQFF. In nucleotides, the CDR3 is TGTGCCAGTAGTAATCTAGCGGGAGTAGGGTACAATGAGCAGTTCTTC.

The CDR3 DNA follows: TGTGCCAGCAGTTACAGGGGGATAAACGAGCAGTACTTC. Encoded protein: CASSYRGINEQYF. This chain joins TRBV25-1 and TRBJ2-5; 8 bases map to TRBD1. Judging by the DNA end, TRBJ2-7 fits better; the J call may be wrong. CDR3 length equals 13 residues. Germline V gene sequence: CDR1 MGHDK, CDR2 SYGVNS.

V usage is TRBV28 and J usage is TRBJ1-2, with 7 bases matching TRBD1. This CDR3 spans 15 amino acids. Germline trimming cut 5 bases from V and 7 bases from J; bases unmatched to any gene: 13. Germline V gene sequence: CDR1 MDHEN, CDR2 SYDVKM. CDR3 sequence: CASSPPGQGVGGYTF. The CDR3 DNA reads TGTGCCAGCAGTCCCCCCGGGCAGGGGGTCGGTGGCTACACCTTC.

The V gene is TRBV7-3, the J gene TRBJ2-1; perhaps TRBD1 as D (6 bases). Trimming left V 5 bases short and J 4 bases short, with 18 bases between. The CDR3 sequence is 16 residues long. Germline lookup yields CDR1 SGHTA and CDR2 FQGTGA. The CDR3 region has the DNA TGTGCCAGCAGCCGCCTAGTGACAGGCCCGTACAATGAGCAGTTCTTC. This sequence encodes CASSRLVTGPYNEQFF.

Worth noting for this clone: The same CDR3 can be traced to other DNA sequences in this sample. This rearrangement joins TRBV6-6 to TRBJ2-7; D may be TRBD2 (5 bases). This CDR3 region has 14 residues. The V gene lost 6 bases and the J gene lost 0 bases, with 12 bases spanning the gap. CDR1 is MNHNY and CDR2 is SVGAGI in the germline V gene (reference sequence). For the CDR3, the DNA is TGTGCCAGCAGCTATTCCGGGAACTCCTACGAGCAGTACTTC. Translating it yields CASSYSGNSYEQYF.

The chain is built from TRBV5-1 and TRBJ2-1; possible D gene TRBD2, 6 bases. The CDR3 sequence is 14 residues long. Trimming removed 4 bases at V and 0 bases at J, with 8 bases between. In germline, CDR1 is SGHRS, CDR2 YFSETQ. The CDR3 region has the DNA TGCGCCAGCAGCCTGACTAGCTCCTACAATGAGCAGTTCTTC. The encoded protein is CASSLTSSYNEQFF.

This chain connects TRBV18 to TRBJ1-4, with 8 bases fitting TRBD1. The V gene's germline CDR1 is KGHSH and CDR2 LQKENI. V was pared by 3 bases and J by 0 bases, with 3 bases of the junction left unmatched. The CDR3 covers 16 residues. CDR3: CASSPGQEATNEKLFF. Here the CDR3 DNA reads TGTGCCAGCTCACCGGGACAGGAGGCAACTAATGAAAAACTGTTTTTT.

This chain connects TRBV14 to TRBJ2-7; TRBD2 aligns across 11 bases. The V gene's germline CDR1 is SGHDN and CDR2 FVKESK. J gave up 3 bases and V 3 bases, and 7 bases lay outside the gene matches. This CDR3 region has 16 residues. The chain's CDR3 is CASSHPGTSGNYEQYF. The DNA of the CDR3 is TGTGCCAGCAGCCATCCCGGGACTAGCGGCAACTACGAGCAGTACTTC.

The chain recombines TRBV6-1 with TRBJ2-7; D may be TRBD1 (6 bases). Germline V CDR1 and CDR2: MNHNS, SASEGT. Between the trimmed V and J ends, which lost 8 bases and 3 bases, there was a span of 14 bases. The CDR3 consists of 13 residues. The CDR3 loop reads CASYGYRVYEQYF. The DNA of the CDR3 is TGTGCCAGCTATGGATACAGGGTCTACGAGCAGTACTTC.

This sequence joins TRBV27 and TRBJ1-1; 8 nucleotides align to TRBD1. The V and J ends lost 5 bases and 8 bases, in that order; junction bases with no gene match: 7. The length of the CDR3 is 13 residues. The germline V gene has CDR1 MNHEY and CDR2 SMNVEV (reference sequence). CDR3 coding DNA: TGTGCCAGCAGTCTACTACAGGGGGTGGAAGCTTTCTTT. Translated: CASSLLQGVEAFF.

The chain combines TRBV5-1 with TRBJ2-1; D is perhaps TRBD1 (6 bases). V was trimmed by 2 bases and J by 6 bases, leaving 6 bases between them. Germline V gene sequence: CDR1 SGHRS, CDR2 YFSETQ. The length of the CDR3 is 12 residues. This CDR3 reads CASSLQGNEQFF. Here the CDR3 DNA reads TGCGCCAGCAGCTTACAGGGCAATGAGCAGTTCTTC.